One and the same sample provided the 12 T cell receptor beta chains below, sequenced in a study of vaccination and CD4 T cells after COVID-19. The Oncomine TCR Beta short-read assay sequenced DNA from cultured CD4+ T cells. TCRdb ran MiXCR on the PCR reads and lists one entry per CDR3 protein. The sample carries about 3,200 distinct CDR3 sequences, approximately 81% recorded once. The treatment denotes: roughly ten-day PBMC culture with coronavirus spike peptide pools or control peptides (ViraFEST assay). Antigens for these TCRs are unknown. Sequenced: CD4+ T cells from blood, cultured in vitro. All receptors derive from a human donor who had recovered from COVID-19.

Only a few counts were recorded for this clonotype. The chain joins TRBV7-2 to TRBJ1-6; tentative D call: TRBD1 (5 bases). The CDR3 has 17 amino acids. V was shortened by 0 bases and J by 5 bases, with 14 bases between the two germline ends. CDR1 and CDR2 from the germline V gene are SGHTA and FQGNSA. Written as DNA, the CDR3 is TGTGCCAGCAGCTTAGCAGCGCAGGGCGGGAATAATTCACCCCTCCACTTT. It is translated as CASSLAAQGGNNSPLHF.

V is TRBV7-2 and J is TRBJ2-1; D is ambiguous. Trimming left V 6 bases short and J 6 bases short, with 12 bases between. This CDR3 has 13 amino acids. In germline, CDR1 is SGHTA, CDR2 FQGNSA. The CDR3 spells CASRLTRSNEQFF. In nucleotides, the CDR3 is TGTGCCAGCAGGCTGACTCGGAGCAATGAGCAGTTCTTC. The full variable domain, its missing parts supplied by reference TRBV7-2 and TRBJ2-1, is GAGVSQSPSNKVTEKGKDVELRCDPISGHTALYWYRQSLGQGLEFLIYFQGNSAPDKSGLPSDRFSAERTGGSVSTLTIQRTQQEDSAVYLCASRLTRSNEQFFGPGTRLTVL.

Only one count was recorded for this clonotype. The rearrangement links TRBV30 to TRBJ1-5, with 9 nucleotides matching TRBD1. Germline CDR1 is GTSNPN and CDR2 is SVGIG (reference sequence). The CDR3 contains 17 residues. J lost 0 bases, V lost 5 bases, and 11 bases had no gene match. CDR3 protein: CAWGGTGSFYSNQPQHF. DNA of the CDR3: TGTGCCTGGGGTGGGACAGGGTCCTTTTATAGCAATCAGCCCCAGCATTTT. The whole variable domain, filled in from reference TRBV30 and TRBJ1-5, reads SQTIHQWPATLVQPVGSPLSLECTVEGTSNPNLYWYRQAAGRGLQLLFYSVGIGQISSEVPQNLSASRPQDRQFILSSKKLLLSDSGFYLCAWGGTGSFYSNQPQHFGDGTRLSIL.

The chain links TRBV19 to TRBJ1-2; no reliable D call. The CDR3 is made up of 13 amino acids. V dropped 6 bases and J dropped 1 base, with 9 bases sitting between them. From germline, CDR1 is LNHDA and CDR2 SQIVND (reference sequence). CDR3 protein: CASRTGLNYGYTF. As DNA, the CDR3 is TGTGCCAGTAGGACGGGCCTTAACTATGGCTACACCTTC.

The chain links TRBV7-2 to TRBJ1-5, with a tentative D call TRBD1 (6 bases). V gave up 3 bases and J gave up 0 bases, with 18 bases separating them. Germline CDR1 is SGHTA and CDR2 is FQGNSA. CDR3 length: 18 residues. The CDR3 loop is CASSLRDNRPYSNQPQHF. CDR3 nucleotides: TGTGCCAGCAGCTTGCGGGACAACCGTCCTTATAGCAATCAGCCCCAGCATTTT.

The table lists this clonotype with a count of one. The chain has TRBV7-9 and TRBJ2-1; D assignment may be TRBD1 or TRBD2 (5 bases each). The CDR3 runs 14 residues. V shed 8 bases and J shed 4 bases, with 15 bases lying between them. Germline CDR1 is SEHNR and CDR2 is FQNEAQ (reference sequence). In DNA, the CDR3 is TGTGCCAGCGACCGGGGCGGTATGTACAATGAGCAGTTCTTC. This codes for CASDRGGMYNEQFF.

As regards this clonotype: The DNA is left out, because the CDR3 cannot be placed on it with certainty; the CDR3 is given as TCRdb lists it. J is TRBJ1-2 and V is TRBV20-1. Germline V gene sequence: CDR1 DFQATT, CDR2 SNEGSKA (reference sequence). A total of 18 residues make up the CDR3, ends included. The CDR3 protein is CSARGGSPLHFGNGGYTF.

The chain carries TRBV6-4 and TRBJ1-6; D remains unclear. Looked up from germline, CDR1 is MRHNA and CDR2 is SNTAGT. This CDR3 spans 14 amino acids. V lost 6 bases and J lost 7, with 13 bases in between. CDR3 amino acids: CASRNTQSNSPLHF. The DNA of the CDR3 is TGTGCCAGCAGAAACACTCAATCGAATTCACCCCTCCACTTT.

The chain combines TRBV6-5 with TRBJ1-4; possibly TRBD1 for D (6 bases). The CDR3 is made up of 13 amino acids. Trimming shortened V by 2 bases and J by 12 bases, and 13 bases separated the two germline ends. Germline V gives CDR1 MNHEY, CDR2 SVGAGI. This CDR3 is CASSYGLHRELFF. In nucleotides, the CDR3 is TGTGCCAGCAGTTACGGGCTCCACAGGGAACTGTTTTTT.

This clonotype is large (0.1 to 1%). V and J are TRBV30 and TRBJ1-2, with unresolved D. Germline CDR1 GTSNPN, CDR2 SVGIG (reference sequence). Trimming pared 0 bases from V and 2 bases from J, leaving 4 bases between. This CDR3 comprises 12 residues. CDR3 sequence reads: CAWSVTNYGYTF. As DNA, the CDR3 is TGTGCCTGGAGTGTAACGAACTATGGCTACACCTTC.

The V and J genes are TRBV19 and TRBJ1-1, with 8 bases identical to TRBD1. The CDR3 totals 15 residues. Trimming cost V 2 bases and J 5 bases; bases outside gene matches: 7. Germline V gene data show CDR1 as LNHDA and CDR2 as SQIVND (reference sequence). CDR3 bases: TGTGCCAGTAGTATACCCCAGGGGGCGCGGACTGAAGCTTTCTTT. This sequence encodes CASSIPQGARTEAFF.

The chain carries TRBV28 and TRBJ1-2; no clear D. Trimming removed 5 bases from V and 4 bases from J, with 8 bases in between. Germline V lookup: CDR1 MDHEN, CDR2 SYDVKM. This CDR3 is built from 12 residues. Here the CDR3 reads CASSSGLYGYTF. CDR3 in DNA: TGTGCCAGCAGTAGTGGACTCTATGGCTACACCTTC.